This TCR beta chain was documented in a study of CD8 T cells in ankylosing spondylitis. Study findings and constraints: Disease-linked clones displayed a CD8+ phenotype and appeared relatively rarely in peripheral blood. From matched ankylosing spondylitis synovial fluid, disease-linked clones were reportedly recovered at significantly enriched levels. A TCR beta motif made of fewer than ten highly homologous variants seemed typical of ankylosing spondylitis blood.

V gave up 2 bases and J gave up 7 bases; unmatched junction bases: 5. The CDR3 contains 15 residues. Quantitative 5'-RACE with molecular barcodes generated TCR beta libraries. TCRdb processed the 5' RACE reads anew with MiXCR; each CDR3 protein has one entry. Of some 71,000 distinct CDR3 sequences listed, about 5.4% are singletons. This clonotype showed up many times. Antigen unknown. The sample consisted of blood, either unsorted or a sorted T cell fraction (not recorded which). This chain links TRBV12-3 or TRBV12-4 with TRBJ2-7; 13 bases align to TRBD2. The clonotype was recovered from a male donor with ankylosing spondylitis or in good health (not recorded which). Here the CDR3 DNA reads TGTGCCAGCAGTTTAAGACTAGCGGGGGGCGGGGAGCAGTACTTC. Its translation is CASSLRLAGGGEQYF.